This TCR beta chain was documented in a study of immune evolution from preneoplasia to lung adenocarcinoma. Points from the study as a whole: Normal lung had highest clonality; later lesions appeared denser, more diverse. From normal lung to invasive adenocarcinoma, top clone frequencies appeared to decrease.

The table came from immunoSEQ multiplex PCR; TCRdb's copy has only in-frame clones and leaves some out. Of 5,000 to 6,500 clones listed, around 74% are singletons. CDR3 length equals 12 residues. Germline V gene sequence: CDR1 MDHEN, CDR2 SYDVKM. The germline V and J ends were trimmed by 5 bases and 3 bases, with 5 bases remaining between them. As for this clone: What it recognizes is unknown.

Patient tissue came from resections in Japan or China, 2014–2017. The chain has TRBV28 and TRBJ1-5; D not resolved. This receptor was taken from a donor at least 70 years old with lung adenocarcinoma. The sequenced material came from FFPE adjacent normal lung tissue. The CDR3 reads CASSPPNQPQHF. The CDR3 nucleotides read TGTGCCAGCAGTCCCCCCAATCAGCCCCAGCATTTT.